Detailed here is one TCR beta chain. The entry originates in a study of early T cells in non-severe SARS-CoV-2 infection. The protocol attached unique molecular identifiers to individual cDNA molecules. One entry per CDR3 protein results from TCRdb running MiXCR on the 5' RACE reads. The repertoire has 97,000 or so distinct CDR3 sequences, 10% to 15% of them found once; the top ten carry roughly 6.2%. The CDR3 has 14 residues. Germline V gene data show CDR1 as SGHVS and CDR2 as FQNEAQ. Trimming cost V 2 bases and J 0 bases, with 8 bases left between them. This sequence was found in an adult who was a healthcare worker with PCR-confirmed SARS-CoV-2 infection or an uninfected control (not recorded which). Sequencing was done on a sample of whole blood. This rearrangement joins TRBV7-8 to TRBJ2-7; no firm D call. The CDR3 coding sequence is TGTGCCAGCAGCTTATCAGAGGACTCCTACGAGCAGTACTTC. Translation: CASSLSEDSYEQYF. The variable domain in full, with the rest retrieved from reference TRBV7-8 and TRBJ2-7, is GAGVSQSPRYKVAKRGQDVALRCDPISGHVSLFWYQQALGQGPEFLTYFQNEAQLDKSGLPSDRFFAERPEGSVSTLKIQRTQQEDSAVYLCASSLSEDSYEQYFGPGTRLTVT.